Only a few counts were recorded for the clone carrying this TCR beta chain. Germline values: CDR1 SGHAT, CDR2 FQNNGV. With 6 bases removed from V and 0 bases from J, the gap between germline ends came to 11 bases. The CDR3 runs 15 residues. The data originate from a study of blood T cell repertoires in COVID-19. In the source study's methods: Reference gene primer amplification gave nucleated cell count estimates. The assay was immunoSEQ multiplex PCR, and TCRdb's table has in-frame clones only and misses some. V and J calls and clone size are those listed in that table; D and trimming were worked out from the DNA. In the table there are hundreds of thousands of clones, under 90% of which are singletons.

This chain uses TRBV11-2 with TRBJ1-4; D gene ambiguous. The receptor was derived from a woman in her thirties who had recovered from COVID-19. Source material: PBMCs or T cells enriched from blood (not recorded which). Here the CDR3 reads CASRSPRTTNEKLFF. DNA for the CDR3: TGTGCCAGCAGGTCCCCCAGGACAACTAATGAAAAACTGTTTTTT. Supplemented by reference TRBV11-2 and TRBJ1-4, the full variable domain reads EAGVAQSPRYKIIEKRQSVAFWCNPISGHATLYWYQQILGQGPKLLIQFQNNGVVDDSQLPKDRFSAERLKGVDSTLKIQPAKLEDSAVYLCASRSPRTTNEKLFFGSGTQLSVL.